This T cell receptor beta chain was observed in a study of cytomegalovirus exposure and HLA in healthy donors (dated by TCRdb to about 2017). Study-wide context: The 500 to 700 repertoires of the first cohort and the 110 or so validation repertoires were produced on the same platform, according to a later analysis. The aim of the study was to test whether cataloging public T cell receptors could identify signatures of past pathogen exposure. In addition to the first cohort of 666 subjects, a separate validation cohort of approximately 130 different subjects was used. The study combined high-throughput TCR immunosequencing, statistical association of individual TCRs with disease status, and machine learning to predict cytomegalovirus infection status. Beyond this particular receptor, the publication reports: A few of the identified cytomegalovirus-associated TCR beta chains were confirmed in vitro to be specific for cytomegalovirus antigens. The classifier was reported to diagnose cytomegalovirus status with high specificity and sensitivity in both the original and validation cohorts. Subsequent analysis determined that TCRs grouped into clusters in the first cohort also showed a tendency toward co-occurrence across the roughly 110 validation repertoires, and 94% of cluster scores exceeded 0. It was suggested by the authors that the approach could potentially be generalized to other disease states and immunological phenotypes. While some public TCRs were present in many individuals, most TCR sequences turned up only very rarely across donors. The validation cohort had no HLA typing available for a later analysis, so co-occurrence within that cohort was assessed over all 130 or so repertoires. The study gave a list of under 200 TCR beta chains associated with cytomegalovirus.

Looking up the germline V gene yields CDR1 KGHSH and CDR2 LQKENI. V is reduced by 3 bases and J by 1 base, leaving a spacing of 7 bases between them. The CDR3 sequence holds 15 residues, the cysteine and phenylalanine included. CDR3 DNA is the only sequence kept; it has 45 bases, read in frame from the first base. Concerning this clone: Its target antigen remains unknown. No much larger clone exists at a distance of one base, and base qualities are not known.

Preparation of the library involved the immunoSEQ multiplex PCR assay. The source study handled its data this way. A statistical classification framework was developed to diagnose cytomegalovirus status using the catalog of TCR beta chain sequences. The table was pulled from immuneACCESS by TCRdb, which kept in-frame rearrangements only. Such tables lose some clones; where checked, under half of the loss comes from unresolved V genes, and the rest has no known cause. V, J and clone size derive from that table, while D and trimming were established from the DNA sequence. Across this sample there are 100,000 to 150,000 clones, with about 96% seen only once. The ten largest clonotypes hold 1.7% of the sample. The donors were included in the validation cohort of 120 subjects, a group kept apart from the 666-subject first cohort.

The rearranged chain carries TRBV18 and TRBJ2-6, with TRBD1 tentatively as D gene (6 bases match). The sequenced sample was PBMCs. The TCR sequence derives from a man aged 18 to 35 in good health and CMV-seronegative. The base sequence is TGTGCCAGCTCACCCCAGGGGTCTGGGGCCAACGTCCTGACTTTC. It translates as CASSPQGSGANVLTF.